The present T cell receptor beta chain was sequenced within a study of T cell responses to AZD1222 COVID-19 vaccine. This table comes from immunoSEQ multiplex PCR, and its TCRdb copy is limited to in-frame clones, with some not included. Here the sample spans roughly 100,000 clones, about 95% being singletons. This clonotype was obtained from an adult in good health. This specimen was peripheral blood, taken on day 0 of AZD1222 vaccination.

The CDR3 DNA reads as TGTGCCAGCAGCATAACTAGCGGGAGCTCCTACGAGCAGTACTTC. Protein product: CASSITSGSSYEQYF. V is TRBV7-2 and J is TRBJ2-7, with 11 positions matching TRBD2. Trimming removed 5 bases from V and 0 bases from J; junction bases left unmatched: 3. Germline CDR1 and CDR2: SGHTA and FQGNSA. The CDR3 runs to 15 residues. The whole variable domain, filled in from reference TRBV7-2 and TRBJ2-7, reads GAGVSQSPSNKVTEKGKDVELRCDPISGHTALYWYRQSLGQGLEFLIYFQGNSAPDKSGLPSDRFSAERTGGSVSTLTIQRTQQEDSAVYLCASSITSGSSYEQYFGPGTRLTVT.